This TCR beta chain was identified during a study of control samples from healthy donors and cancer patients. This clone came up once. Assay used: immunoSEQ multiplex PCR; TCRdb lists only in-frame clones, some missing. Of tens of thousands of clones detected, roughly 84% appear once; the ten largest clones hold around 6%. The germline V gene encodes CDR1 LNHDA and CDR2 SQIVND (reference sequence). The CDR3 length is 13 residues. V lost 8 bases to trimming and J lost 5 bases, with 13 bases between them. The clonotype was recovered from a woman in her forties or fifties in good health. Source material: blood. This sequence joins TRBV19 and TRBJ1-5; D is possibly TRBD1 (5 bases). The CDR3 coding sequence is TGTGCCAGTTGGGGGTTATCGCATCAGCCCCAGCATTTT. Its translation is CASWGLSHQPQHF.